The clone carrying this T cell receptor beta chain was seen only once. Its antigen remains unidentified. This entry comes from a study of cytomegalovirus exposure and HLA in healthy donors. General study points: In a later analysis, HLA-C alleles had the fewest associated TCRs, DRB1 alleles the most.

V was pared by 0 bases and J by 8 bases, with 8 bases between. The CDR3 runs to 13 residues. Germline V CDR1 and CDR2: LNHNV, YYDKDF (reference sequence). The PCR ran on 60 Vbeta and 13 Jbeta primers. Clones were sequenced by immunoSEQ multiplex PCR, and TCRdb holds only the in-frame ones, with some missing. The table lists just over 65,000 clones, approximately 75% of them singletons. This sequence was found in a human donor in good health. What was sequenced was PBMCs. The chain joins TRBV15 to TRBJ2-1; perhaps TRBD2 as D (5 bases). The CDR3 loop reads CATSRDRGYEQFF. The CDR3 DNA reads TGTGCCACCAGCAGAGATCGAGGGTATGAGCAGTTCTTC.